The rows below give T cell receptor beta chains drawn from one sample of a study of graft-versus-host responses after intestinal transplantation. Data came from immunoSEQ multiplex PCR; TCRdb stores just in-frame clones and leaves some out. The table includes 84,000 or so clones, roughly 90% detected once. Their antigens remain unidentified. Sequences were derived from unstimulated CD4+ T cells sorted from spleen or lymph node cells, sampled before intestinal transplant. The receptors here all came from a human donor who received an intestinal transplant. The CDR3 runs from the conserved cysteine through the conserved F or W. The order of the fields is V gene, D gene, clone size, J gene, CDR3 DNA, CDR3 protein. A D gene is named only where the DNA matches it firmly. Clone size is not always given. Where it is, it says once, few, many or a class for expanded clones.

TRBV28	NA	NA	TRBJ1-1	TGTGCCAGCAGTTTGCCCCCTCCCCAATCGGACACTGAAGCTTTCTTT	CASSLPPPQSDTEAFF
TRBV5-8	TRBD2	once	TRBJ2-3	TGTGCCAGCAGCTTGGGTGGACTAGCGGGAGCTAGGGTCACAGATACGCAGTATTTT	CASSLGGLAGARVTDTQYF
TRBV29-1	NA	NA	TRBJ1-1	TGCAGCGTTGGGAGGACGGCCACTGAAGCTTTCTTT	CSVGRTATEAFF
TRBV27	TRBD2	NA	TRBJ2-5	TGTGCCAGCAGTTCCCCGCTCGGGGGGACAGAGACCCAGTACTTC	CASSSPLGGTETQYF
TRBV5-1	TRBD1	once	TRBJ1-1	TGCGCCAGCAGCTGGGGACAGCCGAACACTGAAGCTTTCTTT	CASSWGQPNTEAFF
TRBV4-1	NA	few	TRBJ1-2	TGCGCCAGCAGCCCCCTCCAAGGGTACGATGGCTACACCTTC	CASSPLQGYDGYTF
TRBV2	NA	NA	TRBJ2-1	TGTGCCAGCAGTGAAGGGCGGAGCTCCTACAATGAGCAGTTCTTC	CASSEGRSSYNEQFF
TRBV19	NA	few	TRBJ2-5	TGTGCCAGTAGTATACTGGGGGCAAGTAAGACCCAGTACTTC	CASSILGASKTQYF
TRBV7-9	TRBD2	NA	TRBJ2-1	TGTGCCAGCAGCTTATTCCCTAGCGGGAGCTCCTACAATGAGCAGTTCTTC	CASSLFPSGSSYNEQFF
TRBV19	NA	NA	TRBJ1-6	TGTGCCAGTAGTCGAACAGGAGTGGATTCACCCCTCCACTTT	CASSRTGVDSPLHF
TRBV5-5	NA	NA	TRBJ1-2	TGTGCCAGCAGCTTGCTGATGTCCGGGTGGGATGGCTACACCTTC	CASSLLMSGWDGYTF
TRBV18	TRBD2	once	TRBJ2-7	TGTGCCAGCTCACCTTGGGCCCCTAGCGGGAGTCACGAGCAGTACTTC	CASSPWAPSGSHEQYF
TRBV18	TRBD1	NA	TRBJ1-5	TGTGCCAGCTCATCTGGGACAGGGAAACAGCCCCAGCATTTT	CASSSGTGKQPQHF
TRBV29-1	TRBD2	once	TRBJ2-3	TGCAGCGTTGAGGGTGCTAGCGGGAGGAACACAGATACGCAGTATTTT	CSVEGASGRNTDTQYF
TRBV10-3	TRBD1	NA	TRBJ1-3	TGTGCCATCAGTGAAGAGGGACAGGGGACGACCATATATTTT	CAISEEGQGTTIYF
TRBV29-1	NA	NA	TRBJ2-2	TGCAGCGTTGAAGGCTGGGGACCTCCGACGGGGACCGGGGAGCTGTTTTTT	CSVEGWGPPTGTGELFF
TRBV5-6	NA	NA	TRBJ2-5	TGTGCCAGCAGCTTTTATCTTCGGGAGACCCAGTACTTC	CASSFYLRETQYF
TRBV7-9	NA	NA	TRBJ2-3	TGTGCCAGCAGCTCCCGACAGCTTTCTACAGATACGCAGTATTTT	CASSSRQLSTDTQYF
TRBV5-1	NA	NA	TRBJ1-1	TGCGCCAGCAGCTTGGGACGATTGAACACTGAAGCTTTCTTT	CASSLGRLNTEAFF
TRBV27	NA	NA	TRBJ2-7	TGTGCCAGCAGTTTATCAGGGGCCCTCGTCCTAGGGGAGCAGTACTTC	CASSLSGALVLGEQYF
TRBV21-1	NA	NA	TRBJ2-1	TGTGCCAGCAGCAAAGACGGGAGTACGGTCTTC	CASSKDGSTVF
TRBV29-1	TRBD1	NA	TRBJ1-2	TGCAGCGTTGAAGACACGGGGACAGACTATGGCTACACCTTC	CSVEDTGTDYGYTF
TRBV25-1	NA	NA	TRBJ1-6	TGTGCCAGCAGTCAGGTTACGCTGGATAATTCACCCCTCCACTTT	CASSQVTLDNSPLHF
TRBV7-9	TRBD2	NA	TRBJ2-1	TGTGCCAGCCGGCCAGCGGGAGGTCCCTACAATGAGCAGTTCTTC	CASRPAGGPYNEQFF
TRBV10-3	NA	NA	TRBJ2-5	TGTGCCATCAGTGAGGGCGCCTCGGGGACGCAAGAGACCCAGTACTTC	CAISEGASGTQETQYF
TRBV5-1	NA	NA	TRBJ2-7	TGCGCCAGCTCAGCCGGCTCGACAATCTCCTACGAGCAGTACTTC	CASSAGSTISYEQYF
TRBV5-1	NA	NA	TRBJ1-5	TGCGCCAGCAGCTTGGGCGGGGGGAATAATCAGCCCCAGCATTTT	CASSLGGGNNQPQHF
TRBV5-1	NA	few	TRBJ2-1	TGCGCCAGCAGCCGTGGGGGGGCGATCTTAGACAATGAGCAGTTCTTC	CASSRGGAILDNEQFF
TRBV18	NA	NA	TRBJ2-1	TGTGCCAGCTCACCGGTCATACTCAAAGGGTACAATGAGCAGTTCTTC	CASSPVILKGYNEQFF
TRBV6-5	NA	NA	TRBJ1-2	TGTGCCAGCAGTGCGGCGGGCAGGGATCATGGCTACACCTTC	CASSAAGRDHGYTF
TRBV27	NA	NA	TRBJ2-5	TGTGCCAGCAGTTTTCGGGGGGCGGGAGAGACCCAGTACTTC	CASSFRGAGETQYF
TRBV30	NA	NA	TRBJ2-7	TGTGCCTGGAGTCTAAGAGGTGATAGCGGCTACGAGCAGTACTTC	CAWSLRGDSGYEQYF
TRBV5-6	NA	NA	TRBJ2-5	TGTGCCAGCAGCCCCCCGCGGGAAGAGACCCAGTACTTC	CASSPPREETQYF
TRBV7-3	TRBD1	NA	TRBJ2-1	TGTGCCAGCAGCTTAGGCCACCGGGACAGCGACAATGAGCAGTTCTTC	CASSLGHRDSDNEQFF
TRBV29-1	TRBD1	NA	TRBJ1-1	TGCAGCGTTTTGCCCCGACAGGGGGCTGTTTTCGCTGAAGCTTTCTTT	CSVLPRQGAVFAEAFF
TRBV7-9	NA	NA	TRBJ2-1	TGTGCCAGCAGCTTAGCTCTGCTCAATGAGCAGTTCTTC	CASSLALLNEQFF
TRBV30	NA	once	TRBJ2-5	TGTGCCTGGGGGGCTGGGGATATAGAGACCCAGTACTTC	CAWGAGDIETQYF
TRBV6-1	TRBD2	NA	TRBJ2-3	TGTGCCAGCAGTGAAAAATTGGGAGGGCTAGCGGGATCCCTCAGGGATACGCAGTATTTT	CASSEKLGGLAGSLRDTQYF
TRBV28	NA	NA	TRBJ1-1	TGTGCCAGCAGTCCTCGGACAGTTGAAGCTTTCTTT	CASSPRTVEAFF
TRBV28	TRBD1	once	TRBJ2-5	TGTGCCAGCAGTTTACCAGGGGGCGGATTAGAGACCCAGTACTTC	CASSLPGGGLETQYF
TRBV5-1	TRBD1	NA	TRBJ2-7	TGCGCCAGCAGCTTTCTCACAGGGGGTAACGAGCAGTACTTC	CASSFLTGGNEQYF
TRBV6-5	NA	NA	TRBJ1-2	TGTGCCAGCAGTGGACAGTTCTATGGCTACACCTTC	CASSGQFYGYTF
TRBV6-1	NA	NA	TRBJ2-1	TGTGCCAGCAACCCGACTCGCTCCTACAATGAGCAGTTCTTC	CASNPTRSYNEQFF
TRBV28	TRBD1	NA	TRBJ2-7	TGTGCCAGCGGTGGGACAGGGGAAATAATTTCCTACGAGCAGTACTTC	CASGGTGEIISYEQYF
TRBV7-2	NA	NA	TRBJ1-4	TGTGCCAGCAGCTTCAGCGGGGGAGGGGTCAATGAAAAACTGTTTTTT	CASSFSGGGVNEKLFF
TRBV10-2	NA	NA	TRBJ2-1	TGCGCCAGCAGTCCCGGCCGGGGACGACCCTACAATGAGCAGTTCTTC	CASSPGRGRPYNEQFF
TRBV18	NA	NA	TRBJ2-6	TGTGCCAGCCGAGGGGGGGACACCGCGCCTGGGGCCAACGTCCTGACTTTC	CASRGGDTAPGANVLTF
TRBV5-1	NA	NA	TRBJ2-7	TGCGCCAGCAGCTTGGACAGGGCCTCCTACGAGCAGTACTTC	CASSLDRASYEQYF
TRBV7-6	TRBD2	NA	TRBJ2-5	TGTGCCAGCAGTTATAGCGGGAGCCAAGAGACCCAGTACTTC	CASSYSGSQETQYF
TRBV2	NA	NA	TRBJ2-7	TGTGCCAGCAGTCCCGGGACAAGCGAGCAGTACTTC	CASSPGTSEQYF
TRBV7-9	TRBD2	NA	TRBJ2-7	TGTGCCAGCAGCCCTCGACTAGCGGGAGAGAAGGGCTACGAGCAGTACTTC	CASSPRLAGEKGYEQYF
TRBV5-4	NA	NA	TRBJ1-6	TGTGCCAGCAGCTTCCACAGGGTTAGAAATTCACCCCTCCACTTT	CASSFHRVRNSPLHF